Listed below are T cell receptor beta chains from one sample, sequenced in a study of blood T cell repertoires in COVID-19. Sequencing used immunoSEQ multiplex PCR; TCRdb keeps in-frame clones, though not all of them. The sample shows a few hundred thousand clones, around 87% of them seen only once. The sequencing sample was made of peripheral blood. These TCRs come from a human donor in a cohort sampled during active COVID-19. Each CDR3 is given without its conserved first and last residue. D genes are given only for firm matches.

v_gene: TRBV5-1
d_gene: .
CDR3aa: ASSALGLQETQY

v_gene: TRBV15
d_gene: .
CDR3aa: ATSRDRGSQETQY

v_gene: TRBV3-1/TRBV3-2
d_gene: .
CDR3aa: ASRRQASGNTIY

v_gene: TRBV19
d_gene: .
CDR3aa: ASSTRGDTGELF

v_gene: TRBV5-1
d_gene: .
CDR3aa: ASSVGRFSGANVLT

v_gene: TRBV7-2
d_gene: .
CDR3aa: ASSFSGGTGTDTQY

v_gene: TRBV23-1
d_gene: TRBD2
CDR3aa: ASSFWGGVNSYNEQF

v_gene: TRBV7-2
d_gene: .
CDR3aa: ASSDRGTREKLF

v_gene: TRBV5-1
d_gene: TRBD2
CDR3aa: VSSLVRTSGRGEQY

v_gene: TRBV19
d_gene: TRBD1
CDR3aa: ASSTIGTGSLEQF

v_gene: TRBV28
d_gene: .
CDR3aa: ASGQGGTYEQY

v_gene: TRBV7-9
d_gene: .
CDR3aa: ASSPPVARTYEQY

v_gene: TRBV30
d_gene: .
CDR3aa: AWKDRLNSPLH

v_gene: TRBV21-1
d_gene: .
CDR3aa: ASSELVPSSYEQY

v_gene: TRBV29-1
d_gene: .
CDR3aa: SVDVSGQGNTIY

v_gene: TRBV19
d_gene: TRBD1
CDR3aa: ASSSGTGNTEAF

v_gene: TRBV7-2
d_gene: .
CDR3aa: ASSLVFSVGPSGNTIY

v_gene: TRBV10-3
d_gene: .
CDR3aa: AISESHGQETQY

v_gene: TRBV5-6
d_gene: TRBD1
CDR3aa: ASSGTQGAANEKLF

v_gene: TRBV5-6
d_gene: .
CDR3aa: ASSRPSGSTDTQY

v_gene: TRBV18
d_gene: .
CDR3aa: ASSLGTPTTDTQY

v_gene: TRBV7-3
d_gene: TRBD1
CDR3aa: ASSSRQGPFDTGELF

v_gene: TRBV9
d_gene: TRBD1
CDR3aa: ASSTARTGPSLSGYT

v_gene: TRBV2
d_gene: .
CDR3aa: ASNLDRRLREAF

v_gene: TRBV11-2
d_gene: .
CDR3aa: ASSPKGTGLNEKLF

v_gene: TRBV3-1/TRBV3-2
d_gene: TRBD1
CDR3aa: ASSQVRVGTGANEQF

v_gene: TRBV18
d_gene: .
CDR3aa: ASSPIENTEAF

v_gene: TRBV5-5
d_gene: TRBD2
CDR3aa: ASSRGTSGRPGSETQY

v_gene: TRBV6-5
d_gene: .
CDR3aa: ASFPSAGYEQY

v_gene: TRBV30
d_gene: TRBD1
CDR3aa: AFRDRGLNEQF

v_gene: TRBV5-6
d_gene: .
CDR3aa: ASSLGQAPNQPQH

v_gene: TRBV11-3
d_gene: TRBD1
CDR3aa: ASSRGQEEGTIY

v_gene: TRBV6-5
d_gene: .
CDR3aa: ASSYSRGSNTGELF

v_gene: TRBV6-4
d_gene: .
CDR3aa: ASSAGLWETQY

v_gene: TRBV6-1
d_gene: TRBD1
CDR3aa: ASSEQGALETQY

v_gene: TRBV27
d_gene: .
CDR3aa: ASSLRGRDQPQH

v_gene: TRBV5-4
d_gene: TRBD1
CDR3aa: ASSFDRGSSNEKLF

v_gene: TRBV5-1
d_gene: .
CDR3aa: ASSIRYQGPATSYNSPLH

v_gene: TRBV18
d_gene: TRBD1
CDR3aa: ASSPRQGYGGNQPQH

v_gene: TRBV7-3
d_gene: TRBD2
CDR3aa: ASSSPSGAPRAGELF

v_gene: TRBV7-9
d_gene: TRBD1
CDR3aa: ASSSGTGALQETQY

v_gene: TRBV3-1/TRBV3-2
d_gene: TRBD1
CDR3aa: ASSQDLGTAIYYEQY

v_gene: TRBV1
d_gene: .
CDR3aa: TSSQVVQDSYEQY

v_gene: TRBV5-1
d_gene: .
CDR3aa: ASSRDSQPFEQY

v_gene: TRBV12-3/TRBV12-4
d_gene: TRBD1
CDR3aa: ASSGTGRQPQH

v_gene: TRBV13
d_gene: TRBD1
CDR3aa: ASSWGQGASYGYT

v_gene: TRBV30
d_gene: .
CDR3aa: AWTRDSRHPSYEQY

v_gene: TRBV10-2
d_gene: TRBD1
CDR3aa: ASSDTLQGAYTEAF

v_gene: TRBV10-3
d_gene: TRBD1
CDR3aa: ATRTGIGETQY

v_gene: TRBV18
d_gene: TRBD1
CDR3aa: ASSPSGTGRMNTEAF

v_gene: TRBV19
d_gene: .
CDR3aa: ASRVGHKAKNIQY

v_gene: TRBV9
d_gene: .
CDR3aa: ASSPRGLQETQY

v_gene: TRBV4-1
d_gene: .
CDR3aa: ASSQVQKGTDTQY

v_gene: TRBV11-2
d_gene: TRBD2
CDR3aa: ASNSAGVADTQY

v_gene: TRBV11-2
d_gene: TRBD1
CDR3aa: ASSFGTGDTSTEAF

v_gene: TRBV7-9
d_gene: .
CDR3aa: ASSLDRPLSYEQY

v_gene: TRBV27
d_gene: .
CDR3aa: ASSLEGDNPYNEQF